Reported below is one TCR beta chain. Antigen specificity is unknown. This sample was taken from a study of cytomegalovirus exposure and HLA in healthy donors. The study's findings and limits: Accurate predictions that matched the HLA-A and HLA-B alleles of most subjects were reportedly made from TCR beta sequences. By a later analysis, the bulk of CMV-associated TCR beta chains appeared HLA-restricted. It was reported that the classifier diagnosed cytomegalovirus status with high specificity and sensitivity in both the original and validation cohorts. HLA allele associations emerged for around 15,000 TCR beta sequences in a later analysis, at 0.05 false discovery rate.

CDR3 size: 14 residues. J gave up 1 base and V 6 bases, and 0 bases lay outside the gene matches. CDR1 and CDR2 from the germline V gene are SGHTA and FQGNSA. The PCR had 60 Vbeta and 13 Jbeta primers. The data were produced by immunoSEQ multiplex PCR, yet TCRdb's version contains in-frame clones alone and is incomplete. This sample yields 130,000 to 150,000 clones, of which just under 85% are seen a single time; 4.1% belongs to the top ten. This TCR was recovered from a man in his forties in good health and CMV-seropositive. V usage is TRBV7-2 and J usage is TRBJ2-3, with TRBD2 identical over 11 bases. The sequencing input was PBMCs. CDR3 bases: TGTGCCAGCAGGACTAGCGGGGGCACAGATACGCAGTATTTT. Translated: CASRTSGGTDTQYF.